This T cell receptor (beta chain) was obtained from a study of blood T cell repertoires in COVID-19. Study context: T cells, B-cell-depleted T cells, or PBMCs supplied cDNA or gDNA.

Repertoires were generated with immunoSEQ multiplex PCR, while TCRdb's copy carries only in-frame clones and drops some. The data contain around 86,000 clones, 75% to 85% of them singletons. Germline V gene data show CDR1 as LGHNA and CDR2 as YSLEER. The CDR3 runs to 19 residues. V gave up 0 bases and J gave up 4 bases, with 22 bases separating them. This receptor was identified in a woman of 80 years or more with acute or convalescent COVID-19. The specimen sequenced was peripheral blood. This chain connects TRBV4-3 to TRBJ1-3, with D perhaps TRBD1 (6 bases). CDR3 sequence reads: CASSQERWGGIQGGNTIYF. In DNA form, the CDR3 reads TGCGCCAGCAGCCAAGAGAGGTGGGGGGGCATACAGGGAGGAAACACCATATATTTT.